This T cell receptor (beta chain) emerged from a study of tumor-infiltrating lymphocytes in localized non-small cell lung cancer. Study-wide findings and caveats: Only some patients had TCR sequencing, depending on available tissue. IM1 and IM2 tumors showed no difference in T-cell fraction.

To note about this clone: Its cognate antigen is unknown.

Profiling relied on immunoSEQ multiplex PCR, and the TCRdb table lists in-frame clones only, not all of them. The repertoire has fewer than 15,000 clones, 60% to 85% of them found once; the top ten carry roughly 17%. Sequencing was done on a sample of uninvolved lung tissue not adjacent to the tumor. The source of this sequence is a human donor with non-small cell lung cancer.

CDR3 nucleotides: TGTGCCAGCAGCCATATGACAGCACTGAACACTGAAGCTTTCTTT. This translates into CASSHMTALNTEAFF. The rearrangement joins TRBV5-6 to TRBJ1-1; maybe TRBD1 (5 bases). CDR3 length equals 15 residues. The germline V and J ends were trimmed by 4 bases and 0 bases, with 13 bases remaining between them. Germline V gene lookup returns CDR1 SGHDT and CDR2 YYEEEE.